The 27 T cell receptor beta chains in this list originate from one sample, sequenced in a study of metastatic and nonmetastatic thyroid tumors (dated by TCRdb to about 2020). The library relied on PCR. Sequencing was carried out with an Illumina HiSeq 4000. The public reads were reprocessed in TCRdb via fastp at Q25 and MiXCR, keeping in-frame beta chains. In this sample the table shows 25,000 to 30,000 clones, about 16% of which occur a single time. The top ten clonotypes cover approximately 14% of the sample. No treatment had been received by any patient before thyroid surgery. Sequenced input: blood. The receptor set was obtained from a male donor with papillary thyroid cancer or a benign thyroid nodule (not recorded which). Some clones in this sample may be carry-over from other donors' samples.

The chain uses TRBV30 and TRBJ2-3; D possibly corresponds to TRBD1 (6 bases). The CDR3 runs 14 residues. Germline values: CDR1 GTSNPN, CDR2 SVGIG (reference sequence). The V gene lost 5 bases and the J gene lost 1 base, with 13 bases spanning the gap. The CDR3 DNA is TGTGCCTGGTGGAGGTCAGGGGGCACAGATACGCAGTATTTT. Its translation: CAWWRSGGTDTQYF.

This clone was picked up many times. The rearrangement links TRBV19 to TRBJ1-4; TRBD1 aligns across 9 bases. V shed 7 bases and J 1 base; nucleotides not matched to a gene: 7. CDR3 size: 16 residues. Germline values: CDR1 LNHDA, CDR2 SQIVND (reference sequence). CDR3 sequence: CASTRTGVETNEKLFF. The DNA for the CDR3 is TGTGCCAGTACGAGGACAGGGGTGGAAACTAATGAAAAACTGTTTTTT.

Points on this clone: A read error is possible here, since a much larger clone lies one base away. Different DNA sequences within this sample yield the same CDR3. The chain joins TRBV7-7 to TRBJ1-1; the match to TRBD1 covers 11 bases. Germline V gives CDR1 SSHAT, CDR2 FNYEAQ (reference sequence). V was clipped by 6 bases and J by 5 bases; unmatched bases: 11. This CDR3 is built from 16 residues. In DNA, the CDR3 is TGTGCCAGCAGTCCCCCCCGGACAGGGGGCTGGACTGAAGCTTTCTTT. Encoded protein: CASSPPRTGGWTEAFF.

This clone was seen ten or more times. This chain joins TRBV4-2 and TRBJ2-2; D gene ambiguous. The CDR3 is made up of 15 amino acids. CDR1 and CDR2 (germline): LGHNA, YNFKEQ. Deletions cut 0 bases from V and 1 base from J, with 6 bases between. The CDR3 spells CASSQDRLNTGELFF. The CDR3 DNA reads TGTGCCAGCAGCCAAGATAGACTGAACACCGGGGAGCTGTTTTTT.

V usage is TRBV19 and J usage is TRBJ2-2, with 8 bases that match TRBD1. V lost 7 bases and J lost 3; bases outside the gene matches: 7. The CDR3 is 15 amino acids. CDR1 LNHDA and CDR2 SQIVND come from the germline V gene (reference sequence). The CDR3 region is CASTGQGAYTGELFF. The CDR3 DNA sequence: TGTGCCAGTACTGGCCAGGGGGCTTACACCGGGGAGCTGTTTTTT. Filled out from reference TRBV19 and TRBJ2-2, the complete variable domain reads DGGITQSPKYLFRKEGQNVTLSCEQNLNHDAMYWYRQDPGQGLRLIYYSQIVNDFQKGDIAEGYSVSREKKESFPLTVTSAQKNPTAFYLCASTGQGAYTGELFFGEGSRLTVL.

In this sample, this clone turned up a few times. The chain couples TRBV6-1 to TRBJ2-2; possible D gene TRBD2, 6 bases. The V gene lost 5 bases and the J gene lost 4 bases, with 8 bases spanning the gap. The CDR3 spans 13 residues. Germline loops: CDR1 MNHNS, CDR2 SASEGT. The CDR3 DNA is TGTGCCAGCAGTCCCGGGAGCACCGGGGAGCTGTTTTTT. Translating gives CASSPGSTGELFF.

V usage is TRBV30 and J usage is TRBJ2-3; a possible D gene is TRBD2 (6 bases). The CDR3 extends over 18 amino acids. The germline CDR1 and CDR2 sequences are GTSNPN and SVGIG (reference sequence). The V and J ends lost 0 bases and 7 bases respectively, with 26 bases between them. The CDR3 spells CAWSVGRFGGTRLHTQYF. The CDR3 coding sequence is TGTGCCTGGAGTGTAGGTCGTTTCGGCGGGACCCGCCTCCATACGCAGTATTTT.

J is TRBJ2-5 and V is TRBV11-3, with unresolved D. This CDR3 spans 14 amino acids. Germline V CDR1 and CDR2: SGHNT, YENEEA. V was shortened by 1 base and J by 3 bases, with 9 bases between the two germline ends. This CDR3 is CASSLVGTEETQYF. CDR3 DNA sequence: TGTGCCAGCAGCTTAGTGGGTACTGAAGAGACCCAGTACTTC.

This clone has at least ten counts. The V call is TRBV9, the J call TRBJ2-7, with D tentatively TRBD1 (6 bases). Germline CDR1 reads SGDLS; CDR2 reads YYNGEE. The CDR3 length is 14 residues. Trimming stripped 4 bases from V and 2 bases from J, with 13 bases between. DNA of the CDR3: TGTGCCAGCAGCTCCGGGACAACTACCTACGAGCAGTACTTC. It translates to CASSSGTTTYEQYF.

In the case of this clone: Just one base apart from a much larger clone, this may be a read error. The genes are TRBV10-3 and TRBJ2-3, with 7 bases lining up with TRBD1. The CDR3 is made up of 13 amino acids. J lost 2 bases, V lost 7 bases, and 3 bases had no gene match. Germline V gene sequence: CDR1 ENHRY, CDR2 SYGVKD. CDR3 amino acids: CAITDRDTDTQYF. In nucleotides, the CDR3 is TGTGCCATCACTGACAGGGACACAGATACGCAGTATTTT.

This clone has ten or more counts. The chain is built from TRBV19 and TRBJ2-6, with D unclear. Trimming removed 11 bases from V and 0 bases from J, with 20 bases in between. The V gene's germline CDR1 is LNHDA and CDR2 SQIVND (reference sequence). The CDR3 is 17 residues long. The CDR3 reads CAGALGLVRSGANVLTF. The CDR3 nucleotides are TGTGCCGGTGCCCTAGGGTTGGTACGCTCTGGGGCCAACGTCCTGACTTTC.

In its sample, this clone was seen many times. The chain uses TRBV5-1 and TRBJ2-5, with D possibly being TRBD2 (6 bases). CDR3 length: 15 amino acids. CDR1 is SGHRS and CDR2 is YFSETQ in the germline V gene. Trimming took off 1 base at V and 4 bases at J, with 14 bases between the two ends. CDR3 in amino acids: CASSLISGGRETQYF. The CDR3 DNA reads as TGCGCCAGCAGCTTGATTTCCGGGGGTAGAGAGACCCAGTACTTC.

The chain recombines TRBV30 with TRBJ2-1; tentatively, D is TRBD1 (6 bases). Germline lookup yields CDR1 GTSNPN and CDR2 SVGIG (reference sequence). This CDR3 is built from 12 residues. The V end was cut by 5 bases, the J end by 5 bases, with 10 bases between. CDR3 sequence: CAWGQPNNEQFF. DNA of the CDR3: TGTGCCTGGGGACAGCCAAACAATGAGCAGTTCTTC.

Many counts were recorded for this clone. Different DNA sequences within this sample yield the same CDR3. The rearrangement uses TRBV7-6 and TRBJ1-4, with D tentatively TRBD1 (5 bases). Germline V CDR1 and CDR2: SGHVS, FNYEAQ. V gave up 4 bases and J gave up 6 bases, with 6 bases separating them. The CDR3 is 12 amino acids. This chain's CDR3 is CASSSGYEKLFF. CDR3 sequence (DNA): TGTGCCAGCAGCTCAGGGTATGAAAAACTGTTTTTT.

This clone was observed many times. Within the sample, other DNA sequences also encode this same CDR3. This rearrangement joins TRBV6-1 to TRBJ2-5; the D gene is possibly TRBD2 (5 bases). Germline-derived CDR1 and CDR2 are MNHNS and SASEGT. The CDR3 totals 14 residues. The V end was cut by 1 base, the J end by 4 bases, with 10 bases between. CDR3 loop: CASSEGGRRETQYF. CDR3 nucleotide sequence: TGTGCCAGCAGTGAAGGCGGGCGTCGAGAGACCCAGTACTTC.

This clone was counted ten times or more. The gene calls are TRBV6-4 and TRBJ2-6, with D unresolved. Germline V gene data show CDR1 as MRHNA and CDR2 as SNTAGT. Between the trimmed V and J ends, which lost 4 bases and 0 bases, there was a span of 7 bases. The CDR3 consists of 15 residues. In DNA, the CDR3 is TGTGCCAGCAGTGCCCTTAGCTCTGGGGCCAACGTCCTGACTTTC. It codes for CASSALSSGANVLTF.

Many counts were recorded for this clone. The chain employs TRBV24-1 and TRBJ2-1, with TRBD2 matching over 14 bases. The CDR3 is 19 residues long. J gave up 5 bases and V 3 bases, and 11 bases lay outside the gene matches. Germline values: CDR1 KGHDR, CDR2 SFDVKD. CDR3 in amino acids: CATSDRGLAGGGSNNEQFF. The CDR3 DNA reads TGTGCCACCAGTGATAGAGGACTAGCGGGAGGAGGGTCCAACAATGAGCAGTTCTTC.

This clone was counted ten times or more. The J gene is TRBJ2-3, the V gene TRBV3-1; 7 nucleotides agree with TRBD1. The CDR3 consists of 14 residues. Germline CDR1 and CDR2: LGHDT and YNNKEL (reference sequence). With 2 bases clipped from V and 1 base from J, the junction kept 0 bases outside the gene matches. In DNA form, the CDR3 reads TGTGCCAGCAGCCAAACAGGGGGCACAGATACGCAGTATTTT. Protein sequence: CASSQTGGTDTQYF.

The chain carries TRBV28 and TRBJ2-3; 12 bases match TRBD2. The CDR3 covers 16 residues. Germline CDR1 MDHEN, CDR2 SYDVKM. Trimming at V came to 4 bases and at J to 1 base, leaving 3 bases not matched to a gene. The CDR3 sequence: CASSSASGRGTDTQYF. CDR3 coding DNA: TGTGCCAGCAGTTCTGCTAGCGGGAGGGGCACAGATACGCAGTATTTT. Supplemented by reference TRBV28 and TRBJ2-3, the full variable domain reads DVKVTQSSRYLVKRTGEKVFLECVQDMDHENMFWYRQDPGLGLRLIYFSYDVKMKEKGDIPEGYSVSREKKERFSLILESASTNQTSMYLCASSSASGRGTDTQYFGPGTRLTVL.

This clone was recorded many times. V usage is TRBV6-2 or TRBV6-3 and J usage is TRBJ1-1, with no clear D. This CDR3 is 15 amino acids long. V was cut by 0 bases and J by 2 bases, with 10 bases left in between. Germline loops: CDR1 MNHEY, CDR2 SVGEGT. CDR3 in DNA: TGTGCCAGCAGTTACTCACGGACTCTTAACACTGAAGCTTTCTTT. Its protein is CASSYSRTLNTEAFF.

This clone occurred many times. V usage is TRBV6-1 and J usage is TRBJ1-4; D unresolved. Germline loops: CDR1 MNHNS, CDR2 SASEGT. Trimming removed 5 bases from V and 0 bases from J, with 10 bases in between. CDR3 length equals 15 residues. In DNA, the CDR3 is TGTGCCAGCAGTTCCCGCTCCGCAACTAATGAAAAACTGTTTTTT. Amino acids: CASSSRSATNEKLFF.

In its sample, this clone was seen many times. This chain connects TRBV7-3 to TRBJ2-1; D call uncertain. In germline, CDR1 is SGHTA, CDR2 FQGTGA. This CDR3 is 13 amino acids long. Between the trimmed V and J ends, which lost 3 bases and 7 bases, there was a span of 10 bases. The CDR3 bases are TGTGCCAGCAGCTTCGAAAGAGGAAATGAGCAGTTCTTC. Its translation is CASSFERGNEQFF. Looking up the rest from reference TRBV7-3 and TRBJ2-1 gives the full variable domain: GAGVSQTPSNKVTEKGKYVELRCDPISGHTALYWYRQSLGQGPEFLIYFQGTGAADDSGLPNDRFFAVRPEGSVSTLKIQRTERGDSAVYLCASSFERGNEQFFGPGTRLTVL.

This clone was seen ten or more times. CDR3 region: CATSTQLGPTYNEQFF. DNA for the CDR3: TGTGCCACCAGCACCCAATTGGGACCTACCTACAATGAGCAGTTCTTC. This chain uses TRBV15 with TRBJ2-1, with D tentatively TRBD1 or TRBD2 (5 bases each). Trimming took 4 bases from V and 2 from J, leaving 15 bases between them. This CDR3 contains 16 residues. Looked up from germline, CDR1 is LNHNV and CDR2 is YYDKDF (reference sequence).

This clone was seen only a few times. V gene TRBV5-4 combines with J gene TRBJ2-3; D possibly corresponds to TRBD2 (6 bases). The CDR3 spans 13 residues. The V gene lost 7 bases and the J gene lost 2 bases, with 11 bases spanning the gap. Germline V gene lookup returns CDR1 SGHNT and CDR2 YYREEE (reference sequence). This CDR3 reads CASPAGPTDTQYF. The CDR3 region has the DNA TGTGCCAGCCCGGCGGGGCCCACAGATACGCAGTATTTT.

This clone has ten or more counts. The CDR3 spells CASKGQGAADTQYF. The DNA for the CDR3 is TGTGCCAGTAAAGGGCAGGGGGCGGCAGATACGCAGTATTTT. The rearrangement links TRBV19 to TRBJ2-3; 8 bases align to TRBD1. J lost 4 bases, V lost 7 bases, and 7 bases had no gene match. The CDR3 is made up of 14 amino acids. The germline V gene encodes CDR1 LNHDA and CDR2 SQIVND (reference sequence).

This clone appeared many times. The V gene is TRBV6-1, the J gene TRBJ1-1, with no clear D. V was shortened by 5 bases and J by 4 bases, with 17 bases between the two germline ends. Germline V CDR1 and CDR2: MNHNS, SASEGT. This CDR3 is built from 15 residues. The CDR3 DNA is TGTGCCAGCAGTACCCCCCCTCCTCGGGGCACTGAAGCTTTCTTT. Its protein is CASSTPPPRGTEAFF.

The chain recombines TRBV5-4 with TRBJ2-1; D is ambiguous. The CDR3 spans 11 residues. The V gene's germline CDR1 is SGHNT and CDR2 YYREEE (reference sequence). V lost 0 bases and J lost 9, with 4 bases in between. The CDR3 coding sequence is TGTGCCAGCAGCTTGGTTAGTGAGCAGTTCTTC. Translating it yields CASSLVSEQFF.